The 29 T cell receptor beta chains presented below share a single source sample, sequenced in a study of cytomegalovirus exposure and HLA in healthy donors. Primers: 60 Vbeta forward and 13 Jbeta reverse. The protocol was immunoSEQ multiplex PCR, while the TCRdb copy is restricted to in-frame clones and leaves out a portion. The sample has about 130,000 clones; just under 80% are singletons. Sequenced sample: PBMCs. Source of these receptors: a man aged 25 to 45 in good health.

V usage is TRBV28 and J usage is TRBJ2-3; TRBD1 might be the D (6 bases). Trimming removed 7 bases from V and 6 bases from J, with 20 bases in between. The length of the CDR3 is 15 residues. The germline gives CDR1 MDHEN, CDR2 SYDVKM. The CDR3 DNA follows: TGTGCCAGCACCTTAGGTATACAGGGTGGGGATACGCAGTATTTT. Protein product: CASTLGIQGGDTQYF.

V is TRBV5-1 and J is TRBJ1-3; D unresolved. The CDR3 has 14 residues. CDR1 is SGHRS, CDR2 YFSETQ, per germline. V was trimmed by 4 bases and J by 2 bases, leaving 10 bases between them. CDR3 coding DNA: TGCGCCAGCAGCAAGGACTTGCCTGGAAACACCATATATTTT. Translated, it gives CASSKDLPGNTIYF.

This rearrangement joins TRBV28 to TRBJ1-5; TRBD1 aligns across 12 bases. Germline V gives CDR1 MDHEN, CDR2 SYDVKM. CDR3 size: 17 residues. Trimming removed 4 bases from V and 1 base from J; junction bases left unmatched: 5. CDR3 sequence: CASSSGTGGPSNQPQHF. CDR3 in DNA: TGTGCCAGCAGTTCCGGGACAGGGGGCCCCAGCAATCAGCCCCAGCATTTT.

This chain connects TRBV7-6 to TRBJ2-3; TRBD2 matches 12 bases. Germline trimming cut 5 bases from V and 5 bases from J; bases unmatched to any gene: 14. Germline CDR1 SGHVS, CDR2 FNYEAQ. This CDR3 comprises 18 residues. The DNA of the CDR3 is TGTGCCAGCAGCCCCCAGAGCCAGACTAGCGGGAGAGGAGATACGCAGTATTTT. Translating gives CASSPQSQTSGRGDTQYF.

The rearrangement links TRBV30 to TRBJ2-2; 8 bases fit TRBD2. The CDR3 totals 18 residues. Germline V gene lookup returns CDR1 GTSNPN and CDR2 SVGIG (reference sequence). The CDR3 protein is CARGGGSLVGKNTGELFF. As DNA, the CDR3 is TGTGCTCGGGGCGGGGGGTCGCTCGTGGGGAAGAACACCGGGGAGCTGTTTTTT.

This clone was observed a handful of times. The chain couples TRBV6-1 to TRBJ2-4; 8 nucleotides align to TRBD1. This CDR3 contains 17 residues. Looked up from germline, CDR1 is MNHNS and CDR2 is SASEGT. Losses at the gene ends were 4 bases for V and 2 bases for J; bases not matched to a gene: 10. CDR3 in amino acids: CASSVTQGAGTKNIQYF. CDR3 sequence (DNA): TGTGCCAGCAGTGTAACCCAGGGGGCTGGGACCAAAAACATTCAGTACTTC.

The chain employs TRBV7-3 and TRBJ2-7, with TRBD2 matching 10 bases. Trimming at V came to 8 bases and at J to 4 bases, leaving 8 bases not matched to a gene. The CDR3 length is 14 residues. Germline V lookup: CDR1 SGHTA, CDR2 FQGTGA. This CDR3 reads CASGIAGGSYEQYF. In nucleotides, the CDR3 is TGTGCCAGCGGAATAGCGGGAGGTTCTTACGAGCAGTACTTC. Combining the CDR3 with reference TRBV7-3 and TRBJ2-7 gives the whole variable domain GAGVSQTPSNKVTEKGKYVELRCDPISGHTALYWYRQSLGQGPEFLIYFQGTGAADDSGLPNDRFFAVRPEGSVSTLKIQRTERGDSAVYLCASGIAGGSYEQYFGPGTRLTVT.

The chain employs TRBV19 and TRBJ1-4, with 9 positions matching TRBD1. CDR1 is LNHDA and CDR2 is SQIVND in the germline V gene (reference sequence). V gave up 7 bases and J gave up 6 bases; unmatched junction bases: 9. The CDR3 totals 15 residues. The CDR3 here is CASNYPGQGYEKLFF. The CDR3 bases are TGTGCCAGTAACTATCCGGGACAGGGATATGAAAAACTGTTTTTT. The full variable domain, its missing parts supplied by reference TRBV19 and TRBJ1-4, is DGGITQSPKYLFRKEGQNVTLSCEQNLNHDAMYWYRQDPGQGLRLIYYSQIVNDFQKGDIAEGYSVSREKKESFPLTVTSAQKNPTAFYLCASNYPGQGYEKLFFGSGTQLSVL.

The rearrangement joins TRBV25-1 to TRBJ2-2; perhaps TRBD1 as D (6 bases). The CDR3 sequence is 16 residues long. CDR1 MGHDK and CDR2 SYGVNS come from the germline V gene. The V end was cut by 5 bases, the J end by 6 bases, with 19 bases between. CDR3 bases: TGTGCCAGCAGTCCACCCGGGACAAATATTCCCGGGGAGCTGTTTTTT. Amino acid sequence: CASSPPGTNIPGELFF.

The chain carries TRBV11-2 and TRBJ1-1; TRBD1 matches 9 bases. CDR3 length: 14 amino acids. Germline values: CDR1 SGHAT, CDR2 FQNNGV. V lost 6 bases to trimming and J lost 4 bases; unmatched junction nucleotides: 6. Written as DNA, the CDR3 is TGTGCCAGCAGTCAACAGGGGGCCGGCACTGAAGCTTTCTTT. Amino acid sequence: CASSQQGAGTEAFF.

Points on this clone: One end of the junction varies from germline; a read error may be responsible. CDR3 residues: CSSSLGRVSGAGPNYGYTF. CDR3 coding DNA: TGTTCCAGCAGCTTAGGACGCGTCTCTGGCGCGGGGCCTAACTATGGCTACACCTTC. V is TRBV7-9 and J is TRBJ1-2; a possible D gene is TRBD1 (5 bases). Germline CDR1 reads SEHNR; CDR2 reads FQNEAQ (reference sequence). The CDR3 has 19 amino acids.

CDR3 sequence reads: CASSSGQGGEKLFF. DNA of the CDR3: TGTGCCAGCTCATCGGGACAGGGAGGTGAAAAACTGTTTTTT. The chain employs TRBV18 and TRBJ1-4; 9 nucleotides line up with TRBD1. With 5 bases clipped from V and 7 bases from J, the junction kept 5 bases outside the gene matches. The germline gives CDR1 KGHSH, CDR2 LQKENI. This CDR3 is 14 amino acids long.

The chain has TRBV28 and TRBJ2-7; 10 positions match TRBD1. CDR3 length equals 16 residues. The V gene's germline CDR1 is MDHEN and CDR2 SYDVKM. V dropped 5 bases and J dropped 3; count of bases not matched to a gene: 10. The CDR3: CASSPHRDRGIYEQYF. The DNA of the CDR3 is TGTGCCAGCAGTCCGCACCGGGACAGGGGCATCTACGAGCAGTACTTC.

The chain has TRBV6-5 and TRBJ2-3, with D perhaps TRBD2 (6 bases). Germline CDR1 MNHEY, CDR2 SVGAGI. There are 16 residues in the CDR3. Trimming left V 4 bases short and J 6 bases short, with 20 bases between. The CDR3 coding sequence is TGTGCCAGCAGTTCCGCCGGGGGACGGCATTTCGATACGCAGTATTTT. Its translation: CASSSAGGRHFDTQYF.

The chain joins TRBV28 to TRBJ2-5, with 7 bases that match TRBD2. Germline lookup yields CDR1 MDHEN and CDR2 SYDVKM. This CDR3 region has 16 residues. Germline trimming cut 5 bases from V and 5 bases from J; bases unmatched to any gene: 14. Written as DNA, the CDR3 is TGTGCCAGCAGTCCCCCCGTCGCGCGGGGAGGGGAGACCCAGTACTTC. Protein product: CASSPPVARGGETQYF.

The chain carries TRBV10-1 and TRBJ1-5; 10 bases match TRBD1. The CDR3 extends over 15 amino acids. Germline CDR1 WNHNN, CDR2 SYGVQD (reference sequence). Unmatched junction bases numbered 9, after V lost 7 bases and J lost 6 bases. CDR3 protein: CASNLGQGVSQPQHF. The CDR3 region has the DNA TGCGCCAGCAATCTAGGACAGGGGGTTAGTCAGCCCCAGCATTTT.

This chain links TRBV7-6 with TRBJ2-7, with D possibly being TRBD1 (5 bases). Between the trimmed V and J ends, which lost 7 bases and 0 bases, there was a span of 19 bases. Per the germline V gene, CDR1 is SGHVS and CDR2 is FNYEAQ. CDR3 size: 16 residues. The CDR3 sequence: CASNRDRGPNSYEQYF. For the CDR3, the DNA is TGTGCCAGCAACCGAGATAGGGGCCCGAACTCCTACGAGCAGTACTTC.

The gene calls are TRBV6-5 and TRBJ1-2, with D perhaps matching TRBD1 (6 bases). V was cut by 7 bases and J by 5 bases, with 17 bases left in between. Germline CDR1 reads MNHEY; CDR2 reads SVGAGI. The CDR3 is 14 amino acids. The CDR3 protein is CASKIQGGEYGYTF. The CDR3 nucleotides read TGTGCCAGCAAAATACAGGGTGGAGAGTATGGCTACACCTTC.

CDR3 loop: CASSFFREVSYEQYF. The CDR3 nucleotides read TGTGCCAGCAGCTTTTTCAGGGAGGTCTCCTACGAGCAGTACTTC. The V gene is TRBV7-9, the J gene TRBJ2-7, with D possibly being TRBD2 (6 bases). The CDR3 sequence is 15 residues long. V gave up 3 bases and J gave up 0 bases, with 12 bases separating them. The germline V gene encodes CDR1 SEHNR and CDR2 FQNEAQ (reference sequence).

In nucleotides, the CDR3 is TGTGCCAGCAGCTTAAACGGGCCGGCGGGTGGAAACACCATATATTTT. Translating gives CASSLNGPAGGNTIYF. The chain is built from TRBV7-2 and TRBJ1-3, with D hard to call. From germline, CDR1 is SGHTA and CDR2 FQGNSA. This CDR3 is 16 amino acids long. Trimming removed 2 bases from V and 3 bases from J, with 14 bases in between. The variable domain in full, completed from reference TRBV7-2 and TRBJ1-3, reads GAGVSQSPSNKVTEKGKDVELRCDPISGHTALYWYRQSLGQGLEFLIYFQGNSAPDKSGLPSDRFSAERTGGSVSTLTIQRTQQEDSAVYLCASSLNGPAGGNTIYFGEGSWLTVV.

The chain combines TRBV6-5 with TRBJ1-5, with 7 bases matching TRBD1. J lost 3 bases, V lost 6 bases, and 5 bases had no gene match. Germline V gene sequence: CDR1 MNHEY, CDR2 SVGAGI. This CDR3 contains 14 residues. CDR3 sequence reads: CASRPQGYNQPQHF. The CDR3 DNA reads as TGTGCCAGCAGACCACAGGGGTACAATCAGCCCCAGCATTTT.

The rearrangement joins TRBV14 to TRBJ2-1, with 9 bases lining up with TRBD2. This CDR3 region has 17 residues. Germline CDR1 reads SGHDN; CDR2 reads FVKESK. The J segment lost 8 bases and the V segment lost 3 bases, leaving 14 bases of the junction unmatched. As DNA, the CDR3 is TGTGCCAGCAGCCACGGCCTAGCGGGACCCCCATTAGATGAGCAGTTCTTC. This encodes CASSHGLAGPPLDEQFF.

This chain's CDR3 is CASSSRQGSSYEQYF. CDR3 nucleotide sequence: TGTGCCAGCAGTTCCCGACAGGGAAGTTCCTACGAGCAGTACTTC. The V call is TRBV6-5, the J call TRBJ2-7; 7 nucleotides align to TRBD1. This CDR3 spans 15 amino acids. The germline gives CDR1 MNHEY, CDR2 SVGAGI. V shed 4 bases and J 1 base; nucleotides not matched to a gene: 7.

This clone was detected only a few times. V is TRBV9 and J is TRBJ2-1, with 8 bases lining up with TRBD2. The CDR3 contains 14 residues. Germline CDR1 SGDLS, CDR2 YYNGEE. Losses at the gene ends were 4 bases for V and 7 bases for J; bases not matched to a gene: 7. The CDR3 nucleotides read TGTGCCAGCAGCCCGGGGACTAGGGGGAATGAGCAGTTCTTC. The encoded protein is CASSPGTRGNEQFF.

V gene TRBV4-3 combines with J gene TRBJ2-1, with 12 bases that match TRBD2. The V gene's germline CDR1 is LGHNA and CDR2 YSLEER. CDR3 length: 15 amino acids. V lost 6 bases and J lost 3; bases outside the gene matches: 3. The CDR3 here is CASRRLAGDYNEQFF. CDR3 DNA: TGCGCCAGCAGAAGACTAGCGGGAGACTACAATGAGCAGTTCTTC.

In its sample, this clone was seen a few times. V is TRBV9 and J is TRBJ2-7, with a tentative D call TRBD2 (6 bases). The germline V gene has CDR1 SGDLS and CDR2 YYNGEE. The CDR3 runs to 14 residues. Trimming left V 5 bases short and J 0 bases short, with 12 bases between. The CDR3 here is CASSSGVSSYEQYF. Written as DNA, the CDR3 is TGTGCCAGCAGTTCGGGGGTAAGCTCCTACGAGCAGTACTTC.

The chain has TRBV5-6 and TRBJ1-2; D not resolved. There are 15 residues in the CDR3. Between the trimmed V and J ends, which lost 4 bases and 8 bases, there was a span of 21 bases. Germline V gene lookup returns CDR1 SGHDT and CDR2 YYEEEE. In DNA, the CDR3 is TGTGCCAGCAGCGAGTCCCTCGCGGTACTTGGGGGCTACACCTTC. It yields the protein CASSESLAVLGGYTF.

V and J are TRBV27 and TRBJ2-3; D possibly corresponds to TRBD1 (5 bases). The V gene lost 6 bases and the J gene lost 4 bases, with 20 bases spanning the gap. The CDR3 is made up of 16 amino acids. Looked up from germline, CDR1 is MNHEY and CDR2 is SMNVEV (reference sequence). The CDR3 DNA reads TGTGCCAGCAGGGATCTCCTAGGGGTTTTCGCAGATACGCAGTATTTT. Amino acids: CASRDLLGVFADTQYF.

J is TRBJ2-5 and V is TRBV27; D may be TRBD2 (6 bases). Germline V CDR1 and CDR2: MNHEY, SMNVEV (reference sequence). This CDR3 has 15 amino acids. V shed 6 bases and J shed 1 base, with 15 bases lying between them. CDR3 sequence (DNA): TGTGCCAGCAGCCGTTACGCTAGCGCCCAAGAGACCCAGTACTTC. Its translation: CASSRYASAQETQYF.